This T cell receptor (beta chain) was identified in a study of blood T cells in healthy people across ages (dated by TCRdb to 2015 to 2017). Regarding the study in general: In model experiments, template switching captured about one uniquely barcoded TCR beta cDNA molecule for every two T cells. To track age-related changes in TCR beta repertoire diversity, the study relied on deep sequencing normalized with unique cDNA molecular identifiers. Donors were grouped into four age groups: young (average roughly 15 years), middle-aged (under 40), aged (approximately 67) and long-lived (approximately 78). To avoid experimental bias, donors of different ages were distributed randomly across sequencing lanes. The study analyzed two additional independent replicas of 1 million unique cDNA reads from the same blood draw for two donors, one aged 18 to 30 and one aged 80 or older. Points the paper makes about the study in general: As age increased, observed TCR beta diversity per million T cells dropped in a roughly linear way, and a significant reduction was already evident by age about 36. Estimates of total diversity based on one million sequenced T cells were considered lower bounds and underestimates. Compared with the aged group, more naive CD4+ T cells, fewer expanded clones and increased TCR diversity were shown by the long-lived group, suggesting age selection. Because the CMV infection status of the donors was unknown, age-related changes in expanded clonotypes may potentially have been confounded. Observed TCR beta diversity correlated strongly with the percentage of naive T cells measured by flow cytometry. Conclusive comparison of naive and antigen-experienced compartments was prevented by the profiling of bulk unsorted PBMCs.

As concerns this clonotype: Which antigen it targets is not known. Base-call qualities are not available, and no considerably larger clone is one nucleotide away.

Libraries were built with 5' RACE. For sequencing, an Illumina HiSeq 2500 was employed. A second about 7 to 12 cycle PCR used a sample-barcoded 5' primer and a J-beta primer mix. Each TCR beta cDNA molecule received a unique molecular identifier from a template-switch 5' adaptor carrying 12 random nucleotides. Each sample yielded at least 3 million CDR3-containing paired-end reads. All of the RNA was converted into first-strand cDNA using the Mint cDNA synthesis kit, with a TRBC-specific oligonucleotide serving as the primer. After uracil-DNA glycosylase treatment, a first 18-cycle PCR used universal primers M1SS and BC2_uni_R on all cDNA. The published analysis was carried out like this. For normalization, 1 million high-quality reads, each with a distinct molecular identifier, were randomly selected from each sample. Reads sharing molecular identifiers were discarded rather than binned into consensus sequences. MiTCR, with a Q25 quality threshold and the strictest error-elimination algorithm, was used for CDR3 identification, clonotype clustering and error correction. A nonparametric unseen species model with Euler transformation was used to estimate lower-bound total TCR beta diversity. The public sequencing data were trimmed at Q25 with fastp and processed into clonotypes with MiXCR by TCRdb, which kept only in-frame beta chains. Rows matching on CDR3 protein sequence are summarized as one entry with the most common DNA and genes. What appears here as the V and J calls and clone size reflects TCRdb's work, not the paper's. Recorded for this sample are about 1.1 million distinct CDR3 sequences; 30% to 40% of them occurred a single time. Of the sample, roughly 13% falls within the top ten clones.

Systemically healthy Caucasian individuals from Russia, approximately 39 in total and aged roughly 6 to 100 years, were included as donors. Roughly 10 milliliters of peripheral blood were collected from each donor into EDTA-treated Vacutainer tubes. Ficoll-Paque density-gradient centrifugation was used to isolate PBMCs, with at least 6.5 million per sample. Total RNA was extracted from PBMCs with Trizol reagent, with at least 6 micrograms obtained per sample. The percentages of naive CD45RAhigh/CD27high T cells were determined by flow cytometry on a PBMC aliquot from every donor. From the germline V gene, CDR1 is SGDLS and CDR2 is YYNGEE. The CDR3 numbers 17 residues from cysteine through phenylalanine. Just the 51-base CDR3 DNA is kept, in frame starting at base 1. Trimming costs V 2 bases and J 4 bases, and their ends lie 20 bases apart.

The sample taken for sequencing was blood. This clonotype was sampled from a man younger than 30 in good health. The sequence links TRBV9 to TRBJ2-3, and perhaps TRBD1 as D gene, on 6 matching bases. CDR3 reads: CASSVHSGTHVSDTQYF. Here is the DNA: TGTGCCAGCAGCGTCCACTCCGGGACACACGTCTCAGATACGCAGTATTTT.